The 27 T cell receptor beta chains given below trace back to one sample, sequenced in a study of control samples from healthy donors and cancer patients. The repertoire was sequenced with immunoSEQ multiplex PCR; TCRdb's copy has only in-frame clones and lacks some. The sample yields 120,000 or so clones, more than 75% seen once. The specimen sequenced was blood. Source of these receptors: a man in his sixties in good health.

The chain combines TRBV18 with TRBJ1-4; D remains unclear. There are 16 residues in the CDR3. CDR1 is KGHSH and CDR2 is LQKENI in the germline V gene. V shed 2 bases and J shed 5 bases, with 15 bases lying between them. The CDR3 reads CASSPFNTDPNEKLFF. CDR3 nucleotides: TGTGCCAGCTCACCATTTAACACGGACCCGAATGAAAAACTGTTTTTT.

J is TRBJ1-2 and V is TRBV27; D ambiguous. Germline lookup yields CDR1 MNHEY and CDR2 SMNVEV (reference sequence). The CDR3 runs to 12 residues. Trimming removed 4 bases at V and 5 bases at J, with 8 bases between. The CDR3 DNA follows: TGTGCCAGCAGTTCCAGCAGTTATGGCTACACCTTC. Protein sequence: CASSSSSYGYTF.

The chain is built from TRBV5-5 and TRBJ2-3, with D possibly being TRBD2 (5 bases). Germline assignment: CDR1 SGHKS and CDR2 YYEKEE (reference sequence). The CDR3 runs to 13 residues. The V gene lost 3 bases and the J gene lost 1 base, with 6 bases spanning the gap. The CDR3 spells CASSWGGTDTQYF. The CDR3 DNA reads TGTGCCAGCAGCTGGGGAGGCACAGATACGCAGTATTTT.

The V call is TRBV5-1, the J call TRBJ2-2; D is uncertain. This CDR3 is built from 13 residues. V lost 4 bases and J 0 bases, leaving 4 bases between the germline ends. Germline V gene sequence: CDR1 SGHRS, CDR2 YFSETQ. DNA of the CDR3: TGCGCCAGCAGCACAGCGAACACCGGGGAGCTGTTTTTT. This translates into CASSTANTGELFF.

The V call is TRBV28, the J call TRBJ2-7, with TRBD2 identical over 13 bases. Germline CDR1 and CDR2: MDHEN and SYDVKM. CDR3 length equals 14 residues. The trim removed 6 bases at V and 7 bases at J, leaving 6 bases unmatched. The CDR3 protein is CASRPGLAGVEQYF. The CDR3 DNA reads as TGTGCCAGCAGACCCGGACTAGCGGGGGTGGAGCAGTACTTC.

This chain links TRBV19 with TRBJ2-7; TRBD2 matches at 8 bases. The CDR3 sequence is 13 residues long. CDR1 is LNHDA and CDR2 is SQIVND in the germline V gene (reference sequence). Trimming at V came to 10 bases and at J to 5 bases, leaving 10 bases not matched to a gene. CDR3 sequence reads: CATGTSRVHEQYF. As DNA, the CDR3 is TGTGCCACCGGGACTAGTAGAGTGCACGAGCAGTACTTC.

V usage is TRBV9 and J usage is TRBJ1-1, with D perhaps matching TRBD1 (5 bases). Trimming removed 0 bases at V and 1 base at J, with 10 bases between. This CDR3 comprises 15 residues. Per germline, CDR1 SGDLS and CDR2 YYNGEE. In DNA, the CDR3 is TGTGCCAGCAGCGTAGGTCCAGGGAGGAACACTGAAGCTTTCTTT. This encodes CASSVGPGRNTEAFF.

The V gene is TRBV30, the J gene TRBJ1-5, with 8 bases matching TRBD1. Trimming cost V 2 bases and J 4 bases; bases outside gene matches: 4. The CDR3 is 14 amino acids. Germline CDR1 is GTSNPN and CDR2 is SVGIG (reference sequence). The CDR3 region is CAWSKTGVNQPQHF. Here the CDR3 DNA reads TGTGCCTGGAGTAAGACAGGGGTTAATCAGCCCCAGCATTTT.

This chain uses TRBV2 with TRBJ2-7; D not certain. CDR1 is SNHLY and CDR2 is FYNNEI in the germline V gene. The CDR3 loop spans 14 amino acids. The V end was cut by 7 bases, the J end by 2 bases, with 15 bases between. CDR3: CASKLGASTYEQYF. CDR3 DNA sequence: TGTGCCAGCAAGTTGGGCGCCTCAACCTACGAGCAGTACTTC.

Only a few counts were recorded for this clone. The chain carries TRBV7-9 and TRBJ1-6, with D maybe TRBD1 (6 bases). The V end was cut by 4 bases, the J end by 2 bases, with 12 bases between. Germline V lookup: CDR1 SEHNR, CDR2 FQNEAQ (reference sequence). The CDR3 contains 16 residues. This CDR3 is CASSSIDRTYNSPLHF. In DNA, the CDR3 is TGTGCCAGCAGCTCAATCGACAGGACCTATAATTCACCCCTCCACTTT.

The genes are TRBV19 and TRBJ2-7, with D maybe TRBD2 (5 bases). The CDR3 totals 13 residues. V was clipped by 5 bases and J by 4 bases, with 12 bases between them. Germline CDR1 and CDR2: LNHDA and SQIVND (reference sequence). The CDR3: CASSAGLLYEQYF. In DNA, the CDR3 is TGTGCCAGTAGTGCCGGACTCCTATACGAGCAGTACTTC. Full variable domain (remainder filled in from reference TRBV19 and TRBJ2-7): DGGITQSPKYLFRKEGQNVTLSCEQNLNHDAMYWYRQDPGQGLRLIYYSQIVNDFQKGDIAEGYSVSREKKESFPLTVTSAQKNPTAFYLCASSAGLLYEQYFGPGTRLTVT.

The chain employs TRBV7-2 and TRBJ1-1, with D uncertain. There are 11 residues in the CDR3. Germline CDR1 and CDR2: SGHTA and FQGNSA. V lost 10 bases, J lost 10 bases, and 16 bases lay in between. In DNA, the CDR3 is TGTGCCATCGACGAGGCCTCCGGAGCTTTCTTT. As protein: CAIDEASGAFF. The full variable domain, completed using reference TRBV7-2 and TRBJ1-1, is GAGVSQSPSNKVTEKGKDVELRCDPISGHTALYWYRQSLGQGLEFLIYFQGNSAPDKSGLPSDRFSAERTGGSVSTLTIQRTQQEDSAVYLCAIDEASGAFFGQGTRLTVV.

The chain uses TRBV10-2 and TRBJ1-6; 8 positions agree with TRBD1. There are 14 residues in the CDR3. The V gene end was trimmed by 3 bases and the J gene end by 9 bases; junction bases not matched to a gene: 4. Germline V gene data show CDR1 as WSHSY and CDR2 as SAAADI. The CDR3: CASSETGGSSPLHF. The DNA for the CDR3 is TGCGCCAGCAGTGAAACAGGGGGTTCTTCACCCCTCCACTTT.

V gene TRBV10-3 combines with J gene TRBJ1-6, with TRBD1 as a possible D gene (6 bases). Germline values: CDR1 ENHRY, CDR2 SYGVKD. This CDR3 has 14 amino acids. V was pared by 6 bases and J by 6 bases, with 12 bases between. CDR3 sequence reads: CAIREGQLNSPLHF. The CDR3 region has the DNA TGTGCCATCAGGGAAGGACAGCTTAATTCACCCCTCCACTTT.

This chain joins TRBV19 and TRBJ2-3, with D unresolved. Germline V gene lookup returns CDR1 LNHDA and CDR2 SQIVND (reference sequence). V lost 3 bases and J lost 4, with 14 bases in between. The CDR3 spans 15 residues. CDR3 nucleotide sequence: TGTGCCAGTAGTATGGGTTCGGTCGGCCCAGATACGCAGTATTTT. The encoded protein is CASSMGSVGPDTQYF.

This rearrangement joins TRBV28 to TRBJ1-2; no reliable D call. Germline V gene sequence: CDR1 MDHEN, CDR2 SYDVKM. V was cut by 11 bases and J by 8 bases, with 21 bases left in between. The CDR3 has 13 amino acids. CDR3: CASLLPDSRGYTF. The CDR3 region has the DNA TGTGCCTCCCTCCTCCCTGACTCAAGGGGCTACACCTTC.

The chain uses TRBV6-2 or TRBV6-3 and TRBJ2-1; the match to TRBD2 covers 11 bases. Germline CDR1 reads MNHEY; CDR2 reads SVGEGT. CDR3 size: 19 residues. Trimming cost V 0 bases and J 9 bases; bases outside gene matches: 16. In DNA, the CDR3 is TGTGCCAGCAGTTACTCGAGCCAACTAGCGGGGGTCCCCCTGGTTGAGCAGTTCTTC. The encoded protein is CASSYSSQLAGVPLVEQFF.

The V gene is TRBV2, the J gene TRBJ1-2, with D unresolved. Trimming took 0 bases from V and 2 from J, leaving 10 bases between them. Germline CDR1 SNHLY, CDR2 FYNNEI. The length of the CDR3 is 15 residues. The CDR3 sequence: CASSEAETPNYGYTF. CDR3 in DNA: TGTGCCAGCAGTGAAGCGGAGACCCCAAACTATGGCTACACCTTC.

CDR3: CASSLQLSGANVLTF. CDR3 sequence (DNA): TGTGCCAGCAGCTTACAACTCTCTGGGGCCAACGTCCTGACTTTC. The rearrangement uses TRBV5-6 and TRBJ2-6; D gene unclear. Germline loops: CDR1 SGHDT, CDR2 YYEEEE. Deletions cut 2 bases from V and 0 bases from J, with 6 bases between. This CDR3 contains 15 residues.

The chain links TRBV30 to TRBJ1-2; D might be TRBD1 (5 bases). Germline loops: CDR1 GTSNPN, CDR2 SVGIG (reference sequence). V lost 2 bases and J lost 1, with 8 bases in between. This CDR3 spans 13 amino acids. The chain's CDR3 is CAWSSGGNYGYTF. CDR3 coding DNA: TGTGCCTGGAGTTCCGGGGGTAACTATGGCTACACCTTC.

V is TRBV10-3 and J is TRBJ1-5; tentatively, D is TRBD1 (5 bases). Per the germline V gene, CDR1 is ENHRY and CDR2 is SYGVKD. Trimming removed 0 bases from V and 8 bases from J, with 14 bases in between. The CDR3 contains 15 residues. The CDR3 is CAISESTVIKKPQHF. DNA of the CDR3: TGTGCCATCAGTGAGTCGACAGTGATCAAAAAGCCCCAGCATTTT.

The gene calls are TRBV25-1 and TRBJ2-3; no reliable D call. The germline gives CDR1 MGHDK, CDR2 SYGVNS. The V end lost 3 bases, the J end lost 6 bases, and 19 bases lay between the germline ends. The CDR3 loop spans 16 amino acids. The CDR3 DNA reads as TGTGCCAGCAGTGAGTACGGTCCCCAGCTACACGATACGCAGTATTTT. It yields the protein CASSEYGPQLHDTQYF. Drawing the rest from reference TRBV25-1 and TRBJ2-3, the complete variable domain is EADIYQTPRYLVIGTGKKITLECSQTMGHDKMYWYQQDPGMELHLIHYSYGVNSTEKGDLSSESTVSRIRTEHFPLTLESARPSHTSQYLCASSEYGPQLHDTQYFGPGTRLTVL.

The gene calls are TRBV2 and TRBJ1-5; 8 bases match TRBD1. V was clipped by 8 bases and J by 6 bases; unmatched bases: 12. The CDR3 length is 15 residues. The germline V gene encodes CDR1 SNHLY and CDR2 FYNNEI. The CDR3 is CASAGQGLYSQPQHF. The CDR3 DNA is TGTGCCAGCGCCGGACAGGGTCTCTACAGTCAGCCCCAGCATTTT. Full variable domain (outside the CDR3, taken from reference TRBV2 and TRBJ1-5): EPEVTQTPSHQVTQMGQEVILRCVPISNHLYFYWYRQILGQKVEFLVSFYNNEISEKSEIFDDQFSVERPDGSNFTLKIRSTKLEDSAMYFCASAGQGLYSQPQHFGDGTRLSIL.

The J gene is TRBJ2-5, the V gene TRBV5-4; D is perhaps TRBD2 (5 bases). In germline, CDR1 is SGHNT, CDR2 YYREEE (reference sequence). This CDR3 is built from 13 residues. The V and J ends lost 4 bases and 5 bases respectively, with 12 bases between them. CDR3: CASSLPPGETQYF. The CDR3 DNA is TGTGCCAGCAGCCTACCCCCGGGGGAGACCCAGTACTTC.

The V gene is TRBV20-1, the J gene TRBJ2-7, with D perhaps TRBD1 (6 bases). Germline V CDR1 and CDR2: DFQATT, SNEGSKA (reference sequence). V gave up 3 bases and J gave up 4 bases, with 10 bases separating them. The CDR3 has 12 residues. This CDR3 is CSASGGHYEQYF. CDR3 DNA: TGCAGTGCTAGTGGGGGCCATTACGAGCAGTACTTC.

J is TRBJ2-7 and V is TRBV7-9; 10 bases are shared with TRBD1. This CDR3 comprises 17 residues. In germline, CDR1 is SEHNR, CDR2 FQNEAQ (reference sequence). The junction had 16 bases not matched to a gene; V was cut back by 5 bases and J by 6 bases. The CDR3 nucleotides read TGTGCCAGCAGCCCTATCGAGGGACAGGGGTTTTCCGTCGAGCAGTACTTC. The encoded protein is CASSPIEGQGFSVEQYF.

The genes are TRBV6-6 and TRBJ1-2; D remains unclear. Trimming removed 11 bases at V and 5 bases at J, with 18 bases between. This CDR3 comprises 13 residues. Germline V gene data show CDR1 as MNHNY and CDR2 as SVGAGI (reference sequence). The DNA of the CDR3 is TGTGCCGAAGCAGTTGGGTCTTCGTATGGCTACACCTTC. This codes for CAEAVGSSYGYTF.